Listed below are T cell receptor delta chains from one sample, sequenced in a study of Vδ1+ human thymocytes. TCRdb ran CATT on the multiplex PCR reads. The sample has about 55,000 delta-chain clones, about 16% seen once. Sequences were obtained from Vdelta1+ gamma-delta thymocytes from the thymus. All receptors derive from a boy under two years old who had congenital heart surgery. CDR3s leave out the opening cysteine and the closing phenylalanine or tryptophan.

J gene | V gene | CDR3 protein
TRDJ2 | TRDV1 | ALGELHIRGILAQLF
TRDJ1 | TRDV1 | ALGELRASTGIRIPDKLI
TRDJ1 | TRDV1 | ALGNPGEHVAETVPYTDKLI
TRDJ1 | TRDV1 | ALGEGDHWADKLI
TRDJ1 | TRDV1 | ALGESRQGHILGDTATDKLI
TRDJ1 | TRDV1 | ALGDSFLRCTGGPTDKLI
TRDJ1 | TRDV1 | ALGELWGLPTSGRTDKLI
TRDJ1 | TRDV1 | ALGGISSYPHTRGIRDKLI
TRDJ1 | TRDV1 | ALGEGSTGVLPTCTGGRYTDKLI
TRDJ1 | TRDV1 | ALGGDSYNWGNTDKLI
TRDJ1 | TRDV2 | ACELLGGRTDKLI
TRDJ1 | TRDV1 | ALGEQLTGGPNTDKLI
TRDJ1 | TRDV1 | ALGEWYHTGGYYTDKLI
TRDJ1 | TRDV1 | ALGPPPYPSLGDTVKLI
TRDJ1 | TRDV2 | ACGGAPKPRTGGRRDKLI
TRDJ1 | TRDV1 | ALGELHIPRTGGYPDKLI
TRDJ1 | TRDV1 | ALGQSWVGIPLYTDKLI
TRDJ1 | TRAV29/DV5 | AAIAYVLGDNTDKLI
TRDJ1 | TRDV3 | AFVLLWGGFCTDKLI
TRDJ3 | TRDV2 | ACEGGYPYSWDTRQMF
TRDJ1 | TRDV1 | ALGELPGYWGLKLI
TRDJ1 | TRDV1 | ALGNWGFPRYWGIPRYTDKLI
TRDJ1 | TRDV1 | ALGELPRRGLLGDHTDKLI
TRDJ1 | TRDV1 | ALGEGPPLPSYSKWGIRGFDKLI
TRDJ1 | TRDV1 | ALSVPRGVTDKLI
TRDJ1 | TRDV1 | ALGAMPWGIVVPDKLI
TRDJ1 | TRDV1 | ALGENCDIAPYTDKLI
TRDJ1 | TRDV3 | AFISGRLCTDKLI
TRDJ1 | TRDV1 | ALGELGAEYTDKLI
TRDJ1 | TRDV1 | ALGASSFLLSWGSPYTDKLI
TRDJ1 | TRDV1 | ALGELRRTGDLPPYTDKLI
TRDJ1 | TRDV1 | ALGEPILRRLAGGYVKLI
TRDJ1 | TRDV1 | ALGERATGGYKVIWGNTDKLI
TRDJ1 | TRDV1 | ALGERALHPWGDTHTDKLI
TRDJ1 | TRDV2 | ACESKGCTGRTDKLI
TRDJ1 | TRDV1 | ALGEPDPGLCTDKLI
TRDJ1 | TRDV1 | ALGKIPGGYPKLI
TRDJ1 | TRDV1 | AIGAQPSLADKLI
TRDJ1 | TRDV1 | ALGERYPSTGRLI
TRDJ1 | TRDV1 | ALGELENSLGDPYTDKLI
TRDJ1 | TRDV1 | ALGEPTGGYTDKLI
TRDJ1 | TRDV1 | ALGEPLPQLTSLGEYTDKLI
TRDJ1 | TRDV1 | ALGEPRPSEPYTDKLI
TRDJ1 | TRDV1 | ALGELKAWGINTDKLI
TRDJ1 | TRDV1 | ALGERSYRWGLEDKLI